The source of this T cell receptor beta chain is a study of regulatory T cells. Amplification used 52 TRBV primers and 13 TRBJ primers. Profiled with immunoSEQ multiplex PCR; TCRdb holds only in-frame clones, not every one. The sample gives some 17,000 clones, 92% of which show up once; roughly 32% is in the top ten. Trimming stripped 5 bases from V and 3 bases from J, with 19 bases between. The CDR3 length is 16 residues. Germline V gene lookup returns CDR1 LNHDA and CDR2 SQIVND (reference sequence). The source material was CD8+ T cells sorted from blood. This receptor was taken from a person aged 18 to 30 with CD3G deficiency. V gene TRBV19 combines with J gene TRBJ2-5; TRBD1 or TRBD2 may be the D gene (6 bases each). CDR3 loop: CASSFPVGGSKETQYF. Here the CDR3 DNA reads TGTGCCAGTAGTTTCCCGGTGGGGGGCTCCAAAGAGACCCAGTACTTC.